The 16 T cell receptor beta chains in this list originate from one sample, sequenced in a study of blood T cell repertoires in COVID-19 (TCRdb year 2020). Library preparation employed the immunoSEQ multiplex PCR assay. TCRdb took this table from immuneACCESS and kept in-frame rearrangements with V and J called. Such tables lack part of the clones; where checked against another copy, unresolved V genes explain under half of the gap, and the rest is unexplained. The sample table contains 450,000 or so clones; only one count was recorded for approximately 89% of them. The ten top clones hold roughly 0.9% of the sample. Input material: peripheral blood. These receptors were obtained from a man in his late teens or twenties with COVID-19, enrolled during active disease.

The J gene is TRBJ2-7, the V gene TRBV2; the match to TRBD2 covers 7 bases. The CDR3 has 15 residues. V was pared by 8 bases and J by 1 base, with 11 bases of the junction left unmatched. Germline loops: CDR1 SNHLY, CDR2 FYNNEI. CDR3 DNA: TGTGCCAGCCGTATGGGAGGGGCATCATCCTACGAGCAGTACTTC. Residues: CASRMGGASSYEQYF.

The chain links TRBV5-1 to TRBJ2-2, with 7 bases aligning to TRBD2. CDR3 length equals 17 residues. J was trimmed by 0 bases and V by 0 bases; bases with no gene match: 5. Germline V gene sequence: CDR1 SGHRS, CDR2 YFSETQ. The DNA for the CDR3 is TGCGCCAGCAGCTTGGACGCGGGAGATCCGAACACCGGGGAGCTGTTTTTT. This gives the protein CASSLDAGDPNTGELFF.

The chain has TRBV23-1 and TRBJ1-1; D is unclear. TRBV23-1 is classed as an ORF, of uncertain function. CDR3 length: 13 residues. V shed 3 bases and J shed 4 bases, with 9 bases lying between them. The CDR3 DNA follows: TGCGCCAGCAGTCATTGCGGGGTCACTGAAGCTTTCTTT. Its translation is CASSHCGVTEAFF.

The J gene is TRBJ1-3, the V gene TRBV4-1, with a tentative D call TRBD1 (5 bases). The V gene lost 0 bases and the J gene lost 3 bases, with 15 bases spanning the gap. The CDR3 contains 17 residues. Germline V lookup: CDR1 MGHRA, CDR2 YSYEKL. CDR3 nucleotides: TGCGCCAGCAGCCAAGAACATGCAGGGAGGGTTGGAAACACCATATATTTT. The encoded protein is CASSQEHAGRVGNTIYF.

In regard to this clone: This same CDR3 is encoded by further DNA sequences in the sample. The J gene is TRBJ2-3, the V gene TRBV5-4, with TRBD2 identical over 14 bases. CDR3 length: 16 residues. Germline V gives CDR1 SGHNT, CDR2 YYREEE (reference sequence). The junction had 3 bases not matched to a gene; V was cut back by 4 bases and J by 2 bases. CDR3 in amino acids: CASSPGLAGVTDTQYF. The DNA for the CDR3 is TGTGCCAGCAGCCCGGGACTAGCGGGGGTCACAGATACGCAGTATTTT.

This clone came up a few times. The V gene is TRBV3-1 (or the pseudogene TRBV3-2), the J gene TRBJ1-1; tentative D call: TRBD1 (5 bases). Trimming left V 4 bases short and J 5 bases short, with 14 bases between. CDR3 size: 14 residues. Germline CDR1 is LGHDT and CDR2 is YNNKEL (reference sequence). The CDR3 sequence: CASSLKGGETEAFF. The CDR3 DNA reads as TGTGCCAGCAGCCTTAAAGGAGGGGAGACTGAAGCTTTCTTT.

The chain couples TRBV4-2 to TRBJ2-1; 14 nucleotides match TRBD2. The CDR3 is 16 amino acids. The germline V gene has CDR1 LGHNA and CDR2 YNFKEQ. Losses at the gene ends were 5 bases for V and 8 bases for J; bases not matched to a gene: 8. The CDR3: CASSATGTSGSYEQFF. CDR3 nucleotides: TGTGCCAGCAGCGCAACCGGGACTAGCGGGAGTTATGAGCAGTTCTTC.

The rearrangement joins TRBV27 to TRBJ1-2; no clear D gene. Looked up from germline, CDR1 is MNHEY and CDR2 is SMNVEV (reference sequence). The V and J ends lost 3 bases and 1 base respectively, with 12 bases between them. This CDR3 has 15 amino acids. CDR3 amino acids: CASSFRDTLNYGYTF. DNA of the CDR3: TGTGCCAGCAGTTTTCGAGACACTCTTAACTATGGCTACACCTTC.

In the case of this clone: Other DNA sequences within the sample encode an identical CDR3. This rearrangement joins TRBV12-3 or TRBV12-4 to TRBJ1-1, with D possibly being TRBD1 (5 bases). V lost 3 bases to trimming and J lost 6 bases, with 8 bases between them. This CDR3 contains 12 residues. The CDR3 spells CASSLGGAEAFF. As DNA, the CDR3 is TGTGCCAGCAGTTTGGGAGGGGCTGAAGCTTTCTTT.

The chain couples TRBV5-6 to TRBJ2-5; 9 bases fit TRBD2. V shed 3 bases, J shed 2 bases, and the junction held 8 bases outside the gene matches. Germline values: CDR1 SGHDT, CDR2 YYEEEE. This CDR3 region has 16 residues. CDR3 region: CASSYLGAGGQETQYF. CDR3 coding DNA: TGTGCCAGCAGCTACTTGGGAGCGGGGGGACAAGAGACCCAGTACTTC.

The rearrangement links TRBV14 to TRBJ2-2; D is unclear. CDR1 and CDR2 from the germline V gene are SGHDN and FVKESK. Trimming pared 5 bases from V and 0 bases from J, leaving 13 bases between. CDR3 length equals 16 residues. CDR3 in amino acids: CASSSPRLANTGELFF. The CDR3 region has the DNA TGTGCCAGCAGCTCCCCTCGCCTAGCGAACACCGGGGAGCTGTTTTTT.

This chain uses TRBV5-4 with TRBJ1-2, with 7 bases matching TRBD1. Losses at the gene ends were 0 bases for V and 7 bases for J; bases not matched to a gene: 9. The CDR3 is 15 amino acids. CDR1 SGHNT and CDR2 YYREEE come from the germline V gene (reference sequence). CDR3 coding DNA: TGTGCCAGCAGCTTGGAAATTAACAGGGGACGTGGCTACACCTTC. Its protein is CASSLEINRGRGYTF.

A remark on this clone: Germline and junction disagree at one end, which may indicate a read error. This rearrangement joins TRBV6-5 to TRBJ2-5; TRBD2 might be the D (6 bases). Germline V CDR1 and CDR2: MNHEY, SVGAGI. The CDR3 runs 15 residues. The CDR3 protein is CAGSPVGGTQETQYF. The CDR3 coding sequence is TGTGCCGGCAGCCCCGTCGGGGGTACCCAAGAGACCCAGTACTTC.

The genes are TRBV30 and TRBJ2-1, with 8 bases identical to TRBD2. This CDR3 contains 15 residues. CDR1 is GTSNPN, CDR2 SVGIG, per germline (reference sequence). The trim removed 0 bases at V and 1 base at J, leaving 2 bases unmatched. The CDR3 sequence is CAWSVSSGSYNEQFF. The CDR3 DNA reads TGTGCCTGGAGTGTATCTAGCGGGTCCTACAATGAGCAGTTCTTC.

In nucleotides, the CDR3 is TGTGCCAGCAGGGTGACAGGGGGAGCAGATACGCAGTATTTT. This translates into CASRVTGGADTQYF. This chain links TRBV3-1 (or the pseudogene TRBV3-2) with TRBJ2-3; 9 bases are a match to TRBD1. This CDR3 region has 14 residues. Trimming at V came to 6 bases and at J to 4 bases, leaving 5 bases not matched to a gene. Germline assignment: CDR1 LGHDT and CDR2 YNNKEL (reference sequence).

The CDR3 DNA is TGTGCCAGCAGCTTGGGGACACAGGGTTTTAGGACCGGGGAGCTGTTTTTT. Protein sequence: CASSLGTQGFRTGELFF. The rearrangement links TRBV5-4 to TRBJ2-2; tentatively, D is TRBD1 (6 bases). Germline V gene sequence: CDR1 SGHNT, CDR2 YYREEE (reference sequence). Deletions cut 0 bases from V and 5 bases from J, with 17 bases between. This CDR3 spans 17 amino acids.